This entry features one T cell receptor (beta chain) sequence. Antigen: not known. This sample is drawn from a study of blood T cells in healthy people across ages. Then a second PCR, running roughly 7 to 11 cycles, was carried out with a sample-barcoded 5' primer and a J-beta primer mix. TCRdb re-derived calls from the 5' RACE reads in MiXCR, one entry per CDR3 protein. In the table there are about 640,000 distinct CDR3 sequences, roughly 50% of which are singletons. Overall study findings and caveats: Getting older went along with TCR beta diversity per million T cells dropping roughly linearly.

Per the germline V gene, CDR1 is SGHRS and CDR2 is YFSETQ. V was clipped by 4 bases and J by 4 bases; unmatched bases: 3. The CDR3 spans 16 residues. The sequencing sample was made of blood. V gene TRBV5-1 combines with J gene TRBJ2-3; 16 positions agree with TRBD2. The TCR comes from a man between 60 and 70 years old in good health. CDR3 nucleotide sequence: TGCGCCAGCAGCCAAGGGACTAGCGGGGGGGCAGATACGCAGTATTTT. Encoded protein: CASSQGTSGGADTQYF.